These T cell receptor beta chains were read from a single sample in a study of blood T cell repertoires in COVID-19. The table came from immunoSEQ multiplex PCR; TCRdb's copy has only in-frame clones and leaves some out. The profile shows 50,000 to 75,000 clones, about 78% of them singletons. Sequenced material: peripheral blood. The receptor source for this set is a man at least 80 years old with active or convalescent COVID-19. CDR3s leave out the opening cysteine and the closing phenylalanine or tryptophan. The order of the fields is CDR3 protein, CDR3 length, V gene.

CDR3aa: ASSLKYLGDSYNSPLH; len: 16; v_gene: TRBV7-9
CDR3aa: ASSLPGGQGLGKLF; len: 14; v_gene: TRBV7-8
CDR3aa: ASGGTGAYGYT; len: 11; v_gene: TRBV19
CDR3aa: SASTTLAKNIQY; len: 12; v_gene: TRBV20-1
CDR3aa: ASRPTGGTTEAF; len: 12; v_gene: TRBV5-6
CDR3aa: ASIRLAGGRTEQF; len: 13; v_gene: TRBV2
CDR3aa: ASSSGQGNQPQH; len: 12; v_gene: TRBV28
CDR3aa: ASSRLGNEQF; len: 10; v_gene: TRBV28
CDR3aa: ASSLGDRGTNEKLF; len: 14; v_gene: TRBV5-8
CDR3aa: ANREDLRSDEKLF; len: 13; v_gene: TRBV2
CDR3aa: ASSQGDFGETQY; len: 12; v_gene: TRBV4-2
CDR3aa: ASSLAYEGHIRTDTQY; len: 16; v_gene: TRBV11-3
CDR3aa: ASSSYLGIEGNYGYT; len: 15; v_gene: TRBV7-9
CDR3aa: ASSLGQNTEAF; len: 11; v_gene: TRBV11-2
CDR3aa: ASSQVGVHLRTDTQY; len: 15; v_gene: TRBV3-1/TRBV3-2
CDR3aa: ASSLGDWGTDTQY; len: 13; v_gene: TRBV7-6
CDR3aa: ASRDSRETQY; len: 10; v_gene: TRBV3-1/TRBV3-2
CDR3aa: ASSHADRGEAF; len: 11; v_gene: TRBV28
CDR3aa: ASSLDRDRGKSGELF; len: 15; v_gene: TRBV5-4
CDR3aa: ASSLFLAGDIDTQY; len: 14; v_gene: TRBV5-4
CDR3aa: ASSPRVLSNQPQH; len: 13; v_gene: TRBV18
CDR3aa: ASSLVGDGEAF; len: 11; v_gene: TRBV12-3/TRBV12-4
CDR3aa: ASSQPGTGKLHYGYT; len: 15; v_gene: TRBV4-1
CDR3aa: ASSPPSAYEQY; len: 11; v_gene: TRBV7-9
CDR3aa: ASSQEGQGGTDTQY; len: 14; v_gene: TRBV3-1/TRBV3-2
CDR3aa: ASSLFISRDSYEQY; len: 14; v_gene: TRBV5-5
CDR3aa: ASSPPGLPQDTQY; len: 13; v_gene: TRBV18
CDR3aa: ASSTYSSGGAEDTQY; len: 15; v_gene: TRBV5-1
CDR3aa: ASSQSRDEQF; len: 10; v_gene: TRBV4-2
CDR3aa: ASSLYPGTMTSTDTQY; len: 16; v_gene: TRBV7-3
CDR3aa: ASRKGARTEAF; len: 11; v_gene: TRBV2
CDR3aa: ASHPGQGQPQH; len: 11; v_gene: TRBV7-2
CDR3aa: ASSLAGATITTDTQY; len: 15; v_gene: TRBV27
CDR3aa: ATSDQDQPQH; len: 10; v_gene: TRBV24-1
CDR3aa: ASSEGGTPTSGELF; len: 14; v_gene: TRBV2
CDR3aa: ASSQSASQAGVVDTQY; len: 16; v_gene: TRBV4-3
CDR3aa: ASSGSGARGYT; len: 11; v_gene: TRBV7-9
CDR3aa: ASSWFPGQGAEQY; len: 13; v_gene: TRBV5-5
CDR3aa: ASSPGEARGNQPQH; len: 14; v_gene: TRBV7-9
CDR3aa: ASSLGLAGDVDTQY; len: 14; v_gene: TRBV5-1
CDR3aa: ASRVSDRAGTEAF; len: 13; v_gene: TRBV2
CDR3aa: ASSQPGHQYEQY; len: 12; v_gene: TRBV3-1/TRBV3-2
CDR3aa: ASSPTLGQIVNTEAF; len: 15; v_gene: TRBV6-2/TRBV6-3
CDR3aa: ASSPRTGWGGYT; len: 12; v_gene: TRBV14
CDR3aa: ASRRGTGSDYEQY; len: 13; v_gene: TRBV6-6
CDR3aa: ASSLAGAQY; len: 9; v_gene: TRBV5-1
CDR3aa: ASSSGQLNQPQH; len: 12; v_gene: TRBV28
CDR3aa: ASSPRGGAKNIQY; len: 13; v_gene: TRBV14